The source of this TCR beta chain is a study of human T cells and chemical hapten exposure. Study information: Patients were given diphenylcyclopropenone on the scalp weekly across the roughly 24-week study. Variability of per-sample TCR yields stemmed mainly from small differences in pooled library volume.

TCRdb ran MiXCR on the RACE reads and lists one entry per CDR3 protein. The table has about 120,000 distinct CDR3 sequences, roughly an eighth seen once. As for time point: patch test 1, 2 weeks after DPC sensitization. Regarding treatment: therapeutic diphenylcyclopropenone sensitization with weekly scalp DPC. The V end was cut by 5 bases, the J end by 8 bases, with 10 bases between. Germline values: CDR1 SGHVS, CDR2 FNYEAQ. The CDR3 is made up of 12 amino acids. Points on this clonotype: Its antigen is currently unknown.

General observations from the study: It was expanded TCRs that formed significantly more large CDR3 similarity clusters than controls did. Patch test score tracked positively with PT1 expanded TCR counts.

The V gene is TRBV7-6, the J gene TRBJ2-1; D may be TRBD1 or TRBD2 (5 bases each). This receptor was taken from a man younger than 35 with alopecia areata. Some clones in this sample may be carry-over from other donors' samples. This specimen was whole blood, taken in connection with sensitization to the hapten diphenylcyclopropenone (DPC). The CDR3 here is CASSEMGDEQFF. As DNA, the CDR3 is TGTGCCAGCAGCGAGATGGGGGATGAGCAGTTCTTC.